This is a list of T cell receptor beta chains from one sample in a study of T cell repertoires in cytomegalovirus infection. TCRdb called the reads again in MiXCR, with one record for every CDR3 protein. The sample consists of about 700,000 distinct CDR3 sequences, roughly 30% of them appearing once. These receptors have no known antigen. Sequencing was performed on cultured PBMCs, taken from culture after CMV antigen stimulation. These receptors all come from a human donor in good health (CMV status not recorded). Some clones in this sample may be carry-over from other donors' samples. CDR3s include the opening cysteine and the closing phenylalanine or tryptophan. The D gene is left open where the match is weak. Rows give clone size only sometimes, using once, few, many, or a class for an expanded clone.

>few|TRBJ2-5|TRBD2|TRBV6-2/TRBV6-3
CASSTRAGGPQETQYF
TGTGCCAGCAGTACCCGAGCGGGAGGGCCACAAGAGACCCAGTACTTC
>many|TRBJ2-7|TRBD2|TRBV7-6
CASSLVGGASGTYEQYF
TGTGCCAGCAGCTTAGTCGGAGGGGCTAGCGGTACCTACGAGCAGTACTTC
>NA|TRBJ2-2|TRBD2|TRBV10-3
CAISESRLAENTGELFF
TGTGCCATCAGTGAGTCGAGGCTAGCGGAAAACACCGGGGAGCTGTTTTTT
>NA|TRBJ2-5|NA|TRBV11-2
CASSLVWRSQETQYF
TGTGCCAGCAGCTTAGTTTGGCGATCCCAAGAGACCCAGTACTTC
>NA|TRBJ2-6|TRBD2|TRBV7-2
CALGRGGANVLTF
TGTGCCCTGGGGAGGGGTGGGGCCAACGTCCTGACTTTC
>few|TRBJ2-7|TRBD2|TRBV11-3
CASSFRGGRSYEQYF
TGTGCCAGCAGCTTTAGGGGCGGGAGGTCCTACGAGCAGTACTTC
>once|TRBJ2-5|TRBD2|TRBV19
CASSIAGTISETQYF
TGTGCCAGTAGTATAGCCGGGACTATCTCAGAGACCCAGTACTTC
>NA|TRBJ2-3|TRBD2|TRBV19
CASSIAGADTQYF
TGTGCCAGTAGTATTGCGGGAGCAGATACGCAGTATTTT
>many|TRBJ1-2|NA|TRBV7-2
CASSAGRGTNYGYTF
TGTGCCAGCAGCGCCGGACGGGGGACTAACTATGGCTACACCTTC
>NA|TRBJ2-5|TRBD1|TRBV6-1
CASTQGTYQETQYF
TGTGCCAGCACACAGGGGACATACCAAGAGACCCAGTACTTC
>NA|TRBJ2-7|NA|TRBV7-4
CASSLGRANEQYF
TGTGCCAGCAGCTTAGGCAGGGCGAACGAGCAGTACTTC
>NA|TRBJ2-2|NA|TRBV7-2
CASSLRRGTSTGELFF
TGTGCCAGCAGCTTACGGCGGGGAACTAGCACCGGGGAGCTGTTTTTT
>NA|TRBJ2-7|TRBD2|TRBV7-2
CASSLTASGARHAYW
TGTGCCAGCAGCCTAACGGCTAGCGGGGCCAGGCACGCCTACTGG
>few|TRBJ1-6|TRBD1|TRBV7-8
CASSLMTGAESPLHF
TGTGCCAGCAGCCTCATGACAGGGGCCGAATCACCCCTCCACTTT
>NA|TRBJ1-2|TRBD1|TRBV28
CASRPGQGRMGYTF
TGTGCCAGCAGGCCGGGACAGGGGCGTATGGGCTACACCTTC
>NA|TRBJ2-2|NA|TRBV6-8
CASSYSRLGELFF
TGTGCCAGCAGTTACTCGAGACTCGGGGAGCTGTTTTTT
>once|TRBJ2-1|NA|TRBV7-2
CAITGTPGGEQFF
TGTGCCATAACCGGGACCCCGGGTGGAGAGCAGTTCTTC
>NA|TRBJ2-7|NA|TRBV7-6
CASSRYVLIGFYEQYF
TGTGCCAGCAGCCGCTACGTCTTAATAGGATTCTACGAGCAGTACTTC
>NA|TRBJ2-1|NA|TRBV12-3/TRBV12-4
CASSLGYWLFF
TGTGCCAGCAGTTTAGGGTACTGGCTGTTCTTC
>NA|TRBJ2-7|NA|TRBV7-9
CASSLPPAEQYF
TGTGCCAGCAGCTTACCCCCGGCCGAGCAGTACTTC
>NA|TRBJ1-5|NA|TRBV7-8
CANTPGRVNQPQHF
TGTGCCAACACCCCCGGCAGGGTCAATCAGCCCCAGCATTTT
>NA|TRBJ2-3|TRBD2|TRBV4-2
CASSQELAGGTDTQYF
TGTGCCAGCAGCCAAGAGCTAGCGGGGGGCACAGATACGCAGTATTTT
>few|TRBJ2-2|NA|TRBV12-3/TRBV12-4
CASSLRGSTGELFF
TGTGCCAGCAGTTTACGGGGGAGCACCGGGGAGCTGTTTTTT
>NA|TRBJ2-7|NA|TRBV25-1
CASRGRVGQNYYEQYF
TGTGCCAGCAGGGGTAGAGTTGGACAGAACTACTACGAGCAGTACTTC
>many|TRBJ1-1|TRBD1|TRBV7-6
CASSSTGTGGTEAFF
TGTGCCAGCAGCTCCACTGGGACAGGGGGCACTGAAGCTTTCTTT
>NA|TRBJ1-5|NA|TRBV6-8
CASTWYEHQPQHF
TGCGCCAGCACCTGGTATGAACATCAGCCCCAGCATTTT
>few|TRBJ2-1|TRBD2|TRBV27
CASSPTSDTGLSYNEQFF
TGTGCCAGCAGTCCAACTAGCGACACAGGTTTATCCTACAATGAGCAGTTCTTC
>few|TRBJ2-1|NA|TRBV20-1
CSARWARGVNNEQFF
TGCAGTGCTAGATGGGCTAGGGGGGTAAACAATGAGCAGTTCTTC
>NA|TRBJ2-5|NA|TRBV4-1
CASSRNRLSLETQYF
TGCGCCAGCAGCCGAAACAGGTTATCCTTAGAGACCCAGTACTTC
>few|TRBJ1-3|NA|TRBV4-3
CASSQEAVSGNTIYF
TGCGCCAGCAGCCAAGAGGCAGTTTCTGGAAACACCATATATTTT
>NA|TRBJ2-2|NA|TRBV7-2
CASSVGGANTGELFF
TGTGCCAGCAGCGTGGGGGGCGCGAACACCGGGGAGCTGTTTTTT
>NA|TRBJ1-6|TRBD1|TRBV23-1
CASSPPRPGQPSSYNSPLHF
TGCGCCAGCAGTCCTCCAAGACCGGGACAGCCGAGCTCCTATAATTCACCCCTCCACTTT
>NA|TRBJ1-6|TRBD1|TRBV6-1
CASRTGASPLHF
TGTGCCAGCAGGACAGGGGCCTCACCCCTCCACTTT
>NA|TRBJ2-1|NA|TRBV20-1
CSARDRNEQFF
TGCAGTGCTAGAGATAGGAATGAGCAGTTCTTC
>NA|TRBJ1-2|TRBD1|TRBV19
CASSNVDRAVYGYTF
TGTGCCAGTAGTAACGTGGACAGGGCCGTCTATGGCTACACCTTC
>once|TRBJ1-4|NA|TRBV7-2
CASSPVLGLRRKKLFF
TGTGCCAGCAGCCCAGTTTTAGGACTCCGTCGGAAAAAACTGTTTTTT
>many|TRBJ1-1|NA|TRBV7-2
CASSLRRMNTEAFF
TGTGCCAGCAGCTTACGGCGGATGAACACTGAAGCTTTCTTT
>few|TRBJ1-5|NA|TRBV6-6
CASRTGASNQPQHF
TGTGCCAGCAGGACAGGCGCTAGCAATCAGCCCCAGCATTTT
>NA|TRBJ2-5|TRBD1|TRBV25-1
CASSRTGPVETQYF
TGTGCCAGCAGTAGGACAGGGCCCGTGGAGACCCAGTACTTC
>NA|TRBJ2-1|NA|TRBV7-2
CASSWSGSSYNEQFF
TGTGCCAGCAGCTGGAGCGGCTCGTCCTACAATGAGCAGTTCTTC
>NA|TRBJ1-1|NA|TRBV7-2
CASSLRITTANTEAFF
TGTGCCAGCAGCTTGAGGATTACGACGGCGAACACTGAAGCTTTCTTT
>NA|TRBJ2-2|TRBD2|TRBV11-2
CASSPRTSVTGELFF
TGTGCCAGCAGCCCGAGGACTAGCGTCACCGGGGAGCTGTTTTTT
>NA|TRBJ2-1|NA|TRBV5-1
CASSSGLHNEQFF
TGCGCCAGCAGCTCAGGACTACACAATGAGCAGTTCTTC
>NA|TRBJ1-2|NA|TRBV20-1
CSARSPYGYTF
TGCAGTGCTAGGTCCCCCTATGGCTACACCTTC
>NA|TRBJ1-5|NA|TRBV20-1
CSAKLTGYSNQPQHF
TGCAGTGCTAAACTCACCGGTTATAGCAATCAGCCCCAGCATTTT
>NA|TRBJ2-4|TRBD2|TRBV7-2
CASSLAAGGRDIQYF
TGTGCCAGCAGCTTAGCGGCGGGGGGGCGGGACATTCAGTACTTC
>NA|TRBJ2-3|TRBD2|TRBV12-3/TRBV12-4
CASSLLPLADSTDTQYF
TGTGCCAGCAGTTTACTCCCACTAGCGGATAGCACAGATACGCAGTATTTT
>few|TRBJ2-1|NA|TRBV7-8
CASSLGVTAYNEQFF
TGTGCCAGCAGCTTAGGTGTGACAGCCTACAATGAGCAGTTCTTC
>many|TRBJ2-3|TRBD2|TRBV7-2
CASSRGDSPSTDTQYF
TGTGCCAGCAGCCGGGGGGATTCCCCTAGCACAGATACGCAGTATTTT
>many|TRBJ2-7|NA|TRBV7-2
CASSPGPPYEQYF
TGTGCCAGCAGCCCGGGACCCCCTTACGAGCAGTACTTC
>NA|TRBJ2-5|NA|TRBV4-1
CASSQDPGGGKTQYF
TGCGCCAGCAGCCAAGATCCGGGCGGCGGCAAGACCCAGTACTTC
>NA|TRBJ2-3|NA|TRBV12-3/TRBV12-4
CASSGTLFSTDTQYF
TGTGCCAGCAGTGGGACATTATTTAGCACAGATACGCAGTATTTT
>NA|TRBJ2-1|NA|TRBV20-1
CSANFQGPNEQFF
TGCAGTGCAAATTTTCAGGGTCCCAATGAGCAGTTCTTC
>NA|TRBJ2-7|TRBD1|TRBV7-6
CASSLSRGHYEQYF
TGTGCCAGCAGCCTCTCTAGGGGGCACTACGAGCAGTACTTC
>NA|TRBJ1-4|NA|TRBV18
CASSPTGASGNEKLFF
TGTGCCAGCTCACCGACAGGAGCCAGCGGGAATGAAAAACTGTTTTTT
>few|TRBJ1-6|TRBD1|TRBV7-2
CASSLGGTAALHF
TGTGCCAGCAGCTTAGGTGGGACAGCAGCCCTCCACTTT
>NA|TRBJ1-2|NA|TRBV4-3
CASSQDLPGSGGYTF
TGCGCCAGCAGCCAAGATCTCCCGGGAAGTGGGGGCTACACCTTC
>NA|TRBJ2-1|TRBD1|TRBV27
CASGTGPYNEQFF
TGTGCCAGCGGGACAGGGCCGTACAATGAGCAGTTCTTC
>NA|TRBJ1-4|NA|TRBV7-2
CASSLSLGADEKLFF
TGTGCCAGCAGCTTATCTCTCGGGGCCGACGAAAAACTGTTTTTT
>few|TRBJ1-2|NA|TRBV25-1
CASSEWVEGGPRNYGYTF
TGTGCCAGCAGTGAATGGGTCGAAGGGGGACCCAGAAACTATGGCTACACCTTC